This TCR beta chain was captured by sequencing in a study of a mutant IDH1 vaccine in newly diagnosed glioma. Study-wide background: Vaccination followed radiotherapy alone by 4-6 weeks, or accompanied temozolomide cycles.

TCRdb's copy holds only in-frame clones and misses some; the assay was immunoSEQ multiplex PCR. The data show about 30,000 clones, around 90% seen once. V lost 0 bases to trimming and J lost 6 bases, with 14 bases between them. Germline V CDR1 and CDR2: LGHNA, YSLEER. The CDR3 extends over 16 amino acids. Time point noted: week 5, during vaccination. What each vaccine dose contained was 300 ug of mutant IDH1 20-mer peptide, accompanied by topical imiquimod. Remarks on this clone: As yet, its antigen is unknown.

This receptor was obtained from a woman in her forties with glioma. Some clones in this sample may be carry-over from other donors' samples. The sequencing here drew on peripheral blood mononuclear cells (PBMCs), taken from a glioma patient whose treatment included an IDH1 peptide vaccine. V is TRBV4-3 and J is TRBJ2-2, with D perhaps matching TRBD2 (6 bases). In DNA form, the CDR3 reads TGCGCCAGCAGCCAAGACTTGGAGGGATTGGCCGGGGAGCTGTTTTTT. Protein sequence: CASSQDLEGLAGELFF.